This entry describes one TCR beta chain. Its antigen is currently unknown. This sample is part of a study of radiotherapy plus CTLA-4 blockade in lung cancer. Study-wide background: Disease control was seen in 31% of patients, objective responses in roughly 17%. Study-wide findings and caveats: In blood, tumor-derived TCR clones expanded after radiotherapy plus ipilimumab. Together with interferon-beta, which increased in serum after radiation, early dynamic changes in blood T cell clones were reportedly the best predictors of response.

Focal radiation plus CTLA-4 blockade with ipilimumab was administered to patients who had chemo-refractory metastatic non-small-cell lung cancer. CDR1 is SGDLS and CDR2 is YYNGEE in the germline V gene. The CDR3 has 12 residues. V dropped 3 bases and J dropped 1 base, with 4 bases sitting between them. TCRdb keeps only in-frame clones here, not all; method: immunoSEQ multiplex PCR. Among more than 75,000 clones, about three quarters were seen once, and the ten largest hold roughly 13%. This receptor was taken from a human donor with non-small cell lung cancer that progressed on radiotherapy plus ipilimumab. The specimen was peripheral blood, collected from a patient treated with radiotherapy plus ipilimumab. The V gene is TRBV9, the J gene TRBJ1-1, with D unclear. The CDR3 is CASSATNTEAFF. The CDR3, as DNA: TGTGCCAGCAGCGCAACGAACACTGAAGCTTTCTTT.